These T cell receptor beta chains were read from a single sample in a study of blood T cell repertoires in COVID-19. Some clones are missing from TCRdb's copy, which holds only in-frame ones; the method was immunoSEQ multiplex PCR. Altogether over 100,000 clones are present, roughly 90% being singletons, with the ten largest covering less than 5.5%. Specimen: peripheral blood. Source of these receptors: a man aged 55-75 years with COVID-19, enrolled during active disease. CDR3s leave out the opening cysteine and the closing phenylalanine or tryptophan. A clone size is listed for some rows: how often the clone was seen (once, few, many), or a class if it is expanded.

v_call clone_size cdr3_aa
TRBV30 - ACRGRGRLDTQY
TRBV3-1/TRBV3-2 - ASSHELSGAYEQY
TRBV5-1 - ASSLELSTNEKLF
TRBV5-4 - ASSLLGLAVDEQF
TRBV27 - ASSPSPYSNQPQH
TRBV10-3 - AIKGQGNEQF
TRBV19 - ASSMRRGADYGYT
TRBV15 - ATSRVRAYSNQPQH
TRBV7-2 - ASSLGQGLGGSNQPQH
TRBV21-1 - ASSELTGTGNTIY
TRBV10-3 - AISAQQGTLLNEQF
TRBV4-2 - ASSQGEAGTPGGYT
TRBV19 - ASRSGGAFNEQF
TRBV5-4 - ASSLARTGMEETQY
TRBV29-1 once SASPLGT
TRBV7-2 once ASSWTGDTEAF
TRBV6-6 - ASSLGTGYGYT